This is a list of T cell receptor beta chains from one sample in a study of T cell responses to AZD1222 COVID-19 vaccine. Method: immunoSEQ multiplex PCR; TCRdb's copy keeps in-frame clones and lacks some. The table records some 200,000 clones, roughly 94% of them present only once. The sample was peripheral blood, taken 28 days after the second dose of the MenACWY control vaccine. These receptors all come from an adult who received the MenACWY meningococcal vaccine as a control. Each CDR3 is given with its conserved first and last residue. A D gene is named only where the DNA matches it firmly. Size values are once, few and many counts, or a class for expanded clones, and some rows have none.

d_call | clone_size | j_call | v_call | cdr3_nt | cdr3_aa
- | - | TRBJ2-1 | TRBV7-2 | TGTGCCAGCAGCTTAGGCTGGGAGTCCTACAATGAGCAGTTCTTC | CASSLGWESYNEQFF
- | - | TRBJ1-2 | TRBV6-5 | TGTGCCAGCAGTTCACAGGGCCTTGGCTACACCTTC | CASSSQGLGYTF
- | - | TRBJ2-7 | TRBV20-1 | TGCAGTGCTAGTCGGCCCCAGGGGTACGAGCAGTACTTC | CSASRPQGYEQYF
TRBD1 | - | TRBJ2-7 | TRBV30 | TGTGCCTGGAGGGAGACAGGGGGCTCTTACGAGCAGTACTTC | CAWRETGGSYEQYF
- | - | TRBJ2-7 | TRBV20-1 | TGCAGTGCTGACGGGGCCTACGAGCAGTACTTC | CSADGAYEQYF
- | - | TRBJ2-1 | TRBV6-6 | TGTGCCAGCAGCAATTCGGCCTTTCATGAGCAGTTCTTC | CASSNSAFHEQFF
- | - | TRBJ2-5 | TRBV7-9 | TGTGCCAGCCGCGGGGACCTACAAGAGACCCAGTACTTC | CASRGDLQETQYF
- | - | TRBJ2-7 | TRBV5-1 | TGCGCCAGCAGCTTGATGGGTCTGGGCAGGGTTTCAGAGCAGTACTTC | CASSLMGLGRVSEQYF
- | - | TRBJ2-1 | TRBV7-8 | TGTGCCAGCAGCCCTGGGGGGCCGACCTCCTACAATGAGCAGTTCTTC | CASSPGGPTSYNEQFF
- | - | TRBJ1-5 | TRBV7-2 | TGTGCCAGCAGCCTACAGGGTAGCAATCAGCCCCAGCATTTT | CASSLQGSNQPQHF
TRBD2 | - | TRBJ2-7 | TRBV28 | TGTGCCACCAGGACTAGCGGTGGCTACGAGCAGTACTTC | CATRTSGGYEQYF
- | - | TRBJ1-2 | TRBV2 | TGTGCCAGCAGTGGTGGACAGCCCAACTATGGCTACACCTTC | CASSGGQPNYGYTF
TRBD2 | - | TRBJ2-3 | TRBV7-2 | TGTGCCAGCAGCTTGGGGACTAGCGGGATCGCAGATACGCAGTATTTT | CASSLGTSGIADTQYF
- | - | TRBJ2-7 | TRBV6-2/TRBV6-3 | TGTGCCAGCAGTTACTCGTTTTCAACTAGCTGGTCCTACGAGCAGTACTTC | CASSYSFSTSWSYEQYF
- | - | TRBJ1-1 | TRBV28 | TGTGCCAGCAGTTTGGGGGCGGCGGGGAACACTGAAGCTTTCTTT | CASSLGAAGNTEAFF
TRBD2 | - | TRBJ2-1 | TRBV24-1 | TGTGCCACCAGTGATTTTTCGGGGGGGGCCTACAATGAGCAGTTCTTC | CATSDFSGGAYNEQFF
TRBD2 | - | TRBJ2-7 | TRBV30 | TGTGCCTGGACTTCAAACTGGGCTAGCGGTTACGAGCAGTACTTC | CAWTSNWASGYEQYF
- | - | TRBJ2-7 | TRBV6-6 | TGTGCCAGCAGCCTGACAGCCTACGAGCAGTACTTC | CASSLTAYEQYF
TRBD1 | - | TRBJ2-7 | TRBV28 | TGTGCCAGCAGCAACCAGGGGGCGGATTTCTACGAGCAGTACTTC | CASSNQGADFYEQYF
- | - | TRBJ1-4 | TRBV4-2 | TGTGCCAGCAGAGCGACAGCTACCGCAACTAATGAAAAACTGTTTTTT | CASRATATATNEKLFF
TRBD1 | - | TRBJ2-1 | TRBV6-5 | TGTGCCAGCAGCCCCCGGGACAGGGGCTACAATGAGCAGTTCTTC | CASSPRDRGYNEQFF
TRBD2 | - | TRBJ2-5 | TRBV9 | TGTGCCAGCAGCAGGACTAGCGGGGGGTTCTGGGGAGAGACCCAGTACTTC | CASSRTSGGFWGETQYF
- | - | TRBJ1-2 | TRBV19 | TGTGCCAGTGGAGGGCCTTCAGCATTGTTC | CASGGPSALF
TRBD2 | - | TRBJ2-2 | TRBV28 | TGTGCCAGCAGCCTGACTAGCGGGGGGGCCGGGGAGCTGTTTTTT | CASSLTSGGAGELFF
- | - | TRBJ2-3 | TRBV11-2 | TGTGCCAGCAGCCGAGACCTTCGGGATACGCAGTATTTT | CASSRDLRDTQYF
TRBD1 | - | TRBJ2-1 | TRBV19 | TGTGCCAGTAGTAGGGACAGGGGAGACGAGCAGTTCTTC | CASSRDRGDEQFF
- | - | TRBJ2-7 | TRBV9 | TGTGCCAGCAGCCCCCTAGGTAGCTGGGAGCAGTACTTC | CASSPLGSWEQYF
TRBD2 | - | TRBJ2-4 | TRBV5-6 | TGTGCCAGCAGCTTGCGGACTAGCGGGAGTGGGGTAGCCAAAAACATTCAGTACTTC | CASSLRTSGSGVAKNIQYF
- | - | TRBJ2-3 | TRBV5-1 | TGCGCCAGCAGCTTTGATCGGTTGGGCACAGATACGCAGTATTTT | CASSFDRLGTDTQYF
TRBD2 | - | TRBJ2-1 | TRBV27 | TGTGCCAGCAGTGCCCTCCGGGACTACCTGAATGGGCAGTTCTTC | CASSALRDYLNGQFF
- | - | TRBJ1-3 | TRBV3-1/TRBV3-2 | TGTGCCAGCAGCCCCTCCTCTGGAAACACCATATATTTT | CASSPSSGNTIYF
- | few | TRBJ2-5 | TRBV5-1 | TGCGCCAGCCGGGAACTAGCCTACCAAGAGACCCAGTACTTC | CASRELAYQETQYF
- | - | TRBJ2-5 | TRBV19 | TGTGCCAGTAGTAACGCGCGGGAGACCCAGTACTTC | CASSNARETQYF
- | once | TRBJ2-7 | TRBV10-1 | TGCGCCAGCCCCCGAGGACAGAATTTCTCCTACGAGCAGTACTTC | CASPRGQNFSYEQYF
- | - | TRBJ2-3 | TRBV13 | TGTGCCAGCAGCTTATCTTGGGGAAGCACAGATACGCAGTATTTT | CASSLSWGSTDTQYF
TRBD1 | - | TRBJ1-2 | TRBV7-2 | TGTGCCAGCAGCTTAGGGGGACAGGGGATAGGCTATGGCTACACCTTC | CASSLGGQGIGYGYTF
- | - | TRBJ2-6 | TRBV7-9 | TGTGCCAGCACCCCGGTAGCTGGGGCCAACGTCCTGACTTTC | CASTPVAGANVLTF
- | - | TRBJ1-1 | TRBV6-5 | TGTGCCAGCAGTACCCAGACAGGAAGGACTGAAGCTTTCTTT | CASSTQTGRTEAFF
- | - | TRBJ2-7 | TRBV7-9 | TGTGCCAGCAGCCCCGGGCAAAGCTCCTACGAGCAGTACTTC | CASSPGQSSYEQYF
TRBD1 | - | TRBJ1-2 | TRBV7-2 | TGTGCCAGCAGGACGGGACAGGGGGTTGGAAACTATGGCTACACCTTC | CASRTGQGVGNYGYTF
TRBD2 | - | TRBJ2-7 | TRBV9 | TGTGCCAGCAGCACGGGCGGGGGAAATTTCGGCGAGCAGTACTTC | CASSTGGGNFGEQYF
TRBD2 | - | TRBJ2-3 | TRBV5-4 | TGTGCCAGCAGCTTACCGATCGCGGGGGGCGGAGGGGATACGCAGTATTTT | CASSLPIAGGGGDTQYF
- | - | TRBJ2-5 | TRBV7-2 | TGTGCCAGCAGCCGCAGGTCAGAGACCCAGTACTTC | CASSRRSETQYF
- | - | TRBJ2-3 | TRBV7-6 | TGTGCCAGCAGCTTGACATCCGGGGGCGCAGATACGCAGTATTTT | CASSLTSGGADTQYF
TRBD2 | - | TRBJ2-5 | TRBV6-2/TRBV6-3 | TGTGCCAGCAGTTACTTGGGACTAGCGGGGGCCCGCCAAGAGACCCAGTACTTC | CASSYLGLAGARQETQYF
- | - | TRBJ2-7 | TRBV6-5 | TGTGCCAGCAGTTACTCGTCCGAAGGGGGCTACGAGCAGTACTTC | CASSYSSEGGYEQYF
- | - | TRBJ1-2 | TRBV5-4 | TGTGCCAGCAGCCTGCCGGGTAACTATGGCTACACCTTC | CASSLPGNYGYTF
- | - | TRBJ1-3 | TRBV16 | TGTGCCAGCAGCCAACCAGGGAGCTCTGGAAACACCATATATTTT | CASSQPGSSGNTIYF
- | - | TRBJ1-1 | TRBV5-1 | TGCGCCAGCAGCTTGAATTCCGGACGGGATGCTTTCTTT | CASSLNSGRDAFF
- | - | TRBJ2-3 | TRBV5-1 | TGCGCCAGCAGCTTGTTAACAGATACGCAGTATTTT | CASSLLTDTQYF
- | - | TRBJ2-1 | TRBV12-5 | TGTGCTAGTGGTTTGAGCTGGGACTCCGGTGCGCAGTTCTTC | CASGLSWDSGAQFF
- | - | TRBJ1-3 | TRBV9 | TGTGCCAGCAGCCAAACAGGGAATTCGGGAAACACCATATATTTT | CASSQTGNSGNTIYF
TRBD1 | - | TRBJ1-6 | TRBV6-5 | TGTGCCAGCAGTTACAGCCGGACAGGGGATTCACCCCTCCACTTT | CASSYSRTGDSPLHF
- | once | TRBJ2-3 | TRBV9 | TGTGCCAGCAGCGTCGGTGGGGGGAGAGATACGCAGTATTTT | CASSVGGGRDTQYF